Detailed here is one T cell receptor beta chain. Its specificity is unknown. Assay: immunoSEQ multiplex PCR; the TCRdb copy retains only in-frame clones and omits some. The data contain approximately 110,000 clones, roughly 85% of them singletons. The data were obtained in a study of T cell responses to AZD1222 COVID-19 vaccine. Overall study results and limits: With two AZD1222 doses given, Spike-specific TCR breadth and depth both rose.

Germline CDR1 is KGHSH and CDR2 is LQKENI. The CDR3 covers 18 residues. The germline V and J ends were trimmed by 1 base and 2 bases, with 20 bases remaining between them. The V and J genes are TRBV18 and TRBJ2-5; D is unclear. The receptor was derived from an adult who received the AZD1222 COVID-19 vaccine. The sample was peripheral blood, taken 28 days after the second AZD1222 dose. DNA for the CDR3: TGTGCCAGCTCACCACGGGTGGTGACAAGCTCATTACAAGAGACCCAGTACTTC. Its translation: CASSPRVVTSSLQETQYF.